This T cell receptor (beta chain) is drawn from a study of cytomegalovirus exposure and HLA in healthy donors. Study-level results: In a later analysis, TCR association rates varied by HLA locus: DRB1 most, HLA-C fewest. It was reportedly the case that the classifier diagnosed cytomegalovirus status with high specificity and sensitivity.

13 Jbeta primers and 60 Vbeta primers were used for the PCR. Libraries were prepared by immunoSEQ multiplex PCR; TCRdb keeps only in-frame clonotypes and omits some of them. This sample has more than 95,000 clones, with 9.5% found just once. V gave up 5 bases and J gave up 2 bases, with 16 bases separating them. The length of the CDR3 is 15 residues. CDR1 is SEHNR, CDR2 FQNEAQ, per germline (reference sequence). This clone has just a few counts. Its target is unknown. The chain is built from TRBV7-9 and TRBJ2-7; a possible D gene is TRBD1 (6 bases). The sample consisted of PBMCs. The clonotype was recovered from a man aged 25 to 45 in good health and CMV-seronegative. The CDR3 DNA reads as TGTGCCAGCAGCCCCCAGACAGGTTACACCTACGAGCAGTACTTC. Amino acid sequence: CASSPQTGYTYEQYF.